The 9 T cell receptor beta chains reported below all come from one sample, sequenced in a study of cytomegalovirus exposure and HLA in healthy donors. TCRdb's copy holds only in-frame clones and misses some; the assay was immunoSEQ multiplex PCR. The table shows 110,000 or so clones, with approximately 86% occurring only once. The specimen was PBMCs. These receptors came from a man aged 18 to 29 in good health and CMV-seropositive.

The CDR3, as DNA: TGTGCCAGCAGCTTAGGTCTAGCGCGAGGGGCCTACGAGCAGTACTTC. This codes for CASSLGLARGAYEQYF. The chain uses TRBV7-2 and TRBJ2-7; tentatively, D is TRBD2 (6 bases). Trimming took 1 base from V and 2 from J, leaving 15 bases between them. This CDR3 contains 16 residues. The V gene's germline CDR1 is SGHTA and CDR2 FQGNSA.

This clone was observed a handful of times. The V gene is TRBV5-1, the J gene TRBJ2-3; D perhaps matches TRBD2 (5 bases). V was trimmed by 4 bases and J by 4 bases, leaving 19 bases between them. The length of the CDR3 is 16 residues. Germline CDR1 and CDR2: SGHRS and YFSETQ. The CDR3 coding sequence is TGCGCCAGCAGCCCAGAAGCCGCGGCGGGTTCAGATACGCAGTATTTT. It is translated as CASSPEAAAGSDTQYF.

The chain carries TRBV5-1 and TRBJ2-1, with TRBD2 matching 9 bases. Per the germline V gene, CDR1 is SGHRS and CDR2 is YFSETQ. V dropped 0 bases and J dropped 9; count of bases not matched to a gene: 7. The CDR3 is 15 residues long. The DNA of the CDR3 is TGCGCCAGCAGCTTGGAGTCGAGCGGGGGGACTGAGCAGTTCTTC. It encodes CASSLESSGGTEQFF.

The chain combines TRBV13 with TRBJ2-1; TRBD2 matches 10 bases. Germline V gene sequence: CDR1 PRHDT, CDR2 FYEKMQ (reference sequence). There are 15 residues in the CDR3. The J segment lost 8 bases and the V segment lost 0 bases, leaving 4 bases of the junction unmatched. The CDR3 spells CASSLGVAGGDEQFF. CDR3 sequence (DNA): TGTGCCAGCAGCTTAGGGGTAGCGGGGGGCGATGAGCAGTTCTTC.

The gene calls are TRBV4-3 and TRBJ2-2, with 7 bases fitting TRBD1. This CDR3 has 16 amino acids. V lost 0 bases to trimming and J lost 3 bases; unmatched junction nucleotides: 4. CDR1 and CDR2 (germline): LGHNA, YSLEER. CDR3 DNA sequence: TGCGCCAGCAGCCAAGAAGGGGGCCCCTACACCGGGGAGCTGTTTTTT. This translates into CASSQEGGPYTGELFF.

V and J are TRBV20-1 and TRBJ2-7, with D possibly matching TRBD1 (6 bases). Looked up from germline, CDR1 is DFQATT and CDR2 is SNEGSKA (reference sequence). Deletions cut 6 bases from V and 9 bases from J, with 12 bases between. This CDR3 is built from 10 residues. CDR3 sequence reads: CSAAQGGQYF. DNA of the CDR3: TGCAGTGCCGCACAGGGCGGGCAGTACTTC.

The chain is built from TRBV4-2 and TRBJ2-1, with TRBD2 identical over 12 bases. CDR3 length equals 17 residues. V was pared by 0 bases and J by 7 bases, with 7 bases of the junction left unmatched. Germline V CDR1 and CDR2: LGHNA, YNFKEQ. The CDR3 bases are TGTGCCAGCAGCCAAGAGGCTCTAGCGGGGGGGCCTAATGAGCAGTTCTTC. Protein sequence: CASSQEALAGGPNEQFF.

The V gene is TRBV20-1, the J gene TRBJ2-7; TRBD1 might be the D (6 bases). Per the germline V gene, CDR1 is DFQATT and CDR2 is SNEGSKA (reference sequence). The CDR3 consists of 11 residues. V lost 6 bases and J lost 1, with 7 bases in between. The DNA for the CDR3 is TGCAGTGCCGGACAGTCCTACGAGCAGTACTTC. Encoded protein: CSAGQSYEQYF.

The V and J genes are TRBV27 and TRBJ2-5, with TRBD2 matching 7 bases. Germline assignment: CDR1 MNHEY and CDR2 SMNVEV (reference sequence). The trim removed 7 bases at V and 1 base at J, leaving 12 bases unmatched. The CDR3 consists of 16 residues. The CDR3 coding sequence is TGTGCCAGCACCCCAGCGGCGGGAGAATTCCAAGAGACCCAGTACTTC. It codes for CASTPAAGEFQETQYF.